This T cell receptor beta chain was sequenced in a study of T cells in Graves' hyperthyroidism and ophthalmopathy. General study results and limits: Ophthalmopathy could be told apart from stable hyperthyroidism with a 13 V-J model. A median roughly six months before onset, the model predicted ophthalmopathy. Blood samples included most of the expanded thyroid clonotypes exceeding 0.001.

This clonotype has a handful of counts. Its target is unknown. Researchers amplified the TCR beta CDR3 regions from RNA transcripts. RT-PCR in the first round (using the HTBI primer set) targeted the TCR CDR3. TCRdb re-called the multiplex PCR reads with MiXCR, one entry per CDR3 protein. In the table there are some 300,000 distinct CDR3 sequences, approximately 18% of which are singletons. The authors took PBMCs from roughly 9.5 ml fresh peripheral blood. Germline loops: CDR1 SGHRS, CDR2 YFSETQ. The CDR3 contains 18 residues. The V end lost 2 bases, the J end lost 0 bases, and 15 bases lay between the germline ends.

Specimen: blood. This chain links TRBV5-1 with TRBJ1-6; D unclear. This clonotype was obtained from a man over 45 with Graves' ophthalmopathy. CDR3 sequence (DNA): TGCGCCAGCAGCTTATCAACGGACCGGGGCTCCTATAATTCACCCCTCCACTTT. As protein: CASSLSTDRGSYNSPLHF.